This TCR beta chain was captured by sequencing in a study of blood T cells in healthy people across ages. Broader study findings: Because donor CMV status was unknown, expanded clonotype changes were possibly confounded. Both higher diversity and more naive CD4+ cells marked long-lived donors when set against aged donors.

The donors, healthy Caucasians from Russia, were aged about 6 to 95. Alongside a J-beta primer mix, a sample-barcoded 5' primer served in a second PCR lasting about 7 to 11 cycles. Via MiXCR, TCRdb re-called the 5' RACE reads, giving one row per CDR3 protein. The data contain about 800,000 distinct CDR3 sequences, 20% to 30% of them singletons. Germline V CDR1 and CDR2: DFQATT, SNEGSKA (reference sequence). Trimming shortened V by 6 bases and J by 2 bases, and 10 bases separated the two germline ends. The CDR3 sequence is 12 residues long. A few counts support this clonotype. What it recognizes is unknown. The sample also formed part of further work on T cells of mothers and their children. Turning to that study: Every mother supplied over 10 million TCR beta CDR3 reads and every child several million.

Material for sequencing was blood. The chain recombines TRBV20-1 with TRBJ1-2; D not resolved. This sequence originates from a boy younger than 18 in good health. The CDR3: CSATGGNYGYTF. As DNA, the CDR3 is TGCAGTGCCACTGGAGGGAACTATGGCTACACCTTC.